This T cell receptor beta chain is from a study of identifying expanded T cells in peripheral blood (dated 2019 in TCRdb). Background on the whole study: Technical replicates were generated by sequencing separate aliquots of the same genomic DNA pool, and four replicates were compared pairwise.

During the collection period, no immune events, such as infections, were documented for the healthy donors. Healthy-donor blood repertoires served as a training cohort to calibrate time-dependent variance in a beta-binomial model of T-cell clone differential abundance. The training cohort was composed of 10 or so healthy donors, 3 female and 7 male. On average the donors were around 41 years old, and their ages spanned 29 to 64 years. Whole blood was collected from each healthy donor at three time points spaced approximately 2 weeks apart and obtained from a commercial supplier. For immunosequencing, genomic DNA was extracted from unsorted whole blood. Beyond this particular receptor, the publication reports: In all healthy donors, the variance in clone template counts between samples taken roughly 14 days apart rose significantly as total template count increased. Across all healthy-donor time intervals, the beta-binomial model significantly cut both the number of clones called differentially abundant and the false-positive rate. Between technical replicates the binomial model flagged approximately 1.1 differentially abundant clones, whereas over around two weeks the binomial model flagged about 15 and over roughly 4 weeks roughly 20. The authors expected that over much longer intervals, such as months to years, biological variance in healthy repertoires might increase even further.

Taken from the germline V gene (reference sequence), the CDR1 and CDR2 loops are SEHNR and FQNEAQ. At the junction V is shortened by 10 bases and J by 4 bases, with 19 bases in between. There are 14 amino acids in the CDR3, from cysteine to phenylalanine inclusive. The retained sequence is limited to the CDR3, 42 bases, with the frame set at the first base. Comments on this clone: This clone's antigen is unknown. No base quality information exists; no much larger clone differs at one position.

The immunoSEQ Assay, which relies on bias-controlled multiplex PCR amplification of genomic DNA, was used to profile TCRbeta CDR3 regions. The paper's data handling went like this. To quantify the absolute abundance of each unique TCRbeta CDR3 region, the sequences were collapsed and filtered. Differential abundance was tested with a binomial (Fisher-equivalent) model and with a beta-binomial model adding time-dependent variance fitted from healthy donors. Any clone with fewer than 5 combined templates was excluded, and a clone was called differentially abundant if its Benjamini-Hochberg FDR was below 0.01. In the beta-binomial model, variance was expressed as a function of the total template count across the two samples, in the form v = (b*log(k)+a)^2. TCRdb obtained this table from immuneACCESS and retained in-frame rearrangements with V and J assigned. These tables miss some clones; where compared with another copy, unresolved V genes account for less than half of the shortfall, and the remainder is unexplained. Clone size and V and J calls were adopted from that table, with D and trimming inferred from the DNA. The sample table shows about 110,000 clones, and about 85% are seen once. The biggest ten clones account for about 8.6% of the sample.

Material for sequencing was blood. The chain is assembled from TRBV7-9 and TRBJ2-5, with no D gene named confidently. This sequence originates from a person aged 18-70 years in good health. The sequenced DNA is TGTGCCACCTACCTTGTAGGGTCGTCAGAGACCCAGTACTTC. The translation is CATYLVGSSETQYF.